A selection of T cell receptor beta chains follows, all from one sample in a study of T cell responses to AZD1222 COVID-19 vaccine. Sequenced by immunoSEQ multiplex PCR; TCRdb stores in-frame clones only, minus some. The data contain some 70,000 clones, 80% to 85% of them singletons. This sample comprised peripheral blood, obtained on day 0 of AZD1222 vaccination. The receptors here all came from an adult in good health. Each CDR3 is given with its conserved first and last residue. D genes are given only for firm matches. Size is omitted from some rows. Given values are once, few, many or a class for expanded clones.

clone size	V gene	J gene	D gene	CDR3 protein	CDR3 DNA
once	TRBV19	TRBJ2-3	.	CASSKSGRADTQYF	TGTGCCAGTAGTAAGTCCGGGAGAGCAGATACGCAGTATTTT
.	TRBV28	TRBJ2-7	.	CASRSSWGEQYF	TGTGCCAGCAGGTCTTCGTGGGGCGAGCAGTACTTC
.	TRBV9	TRBJ1-1	TRBD1	CASSVGDRVGTEAFF	TGTGCCAGCAGCGTAGGGGACAGGGTTGGCACTGAAGCTTTCTTT
few	TRBV7-9	TRBJ1-2	TRBD1	CASSLEGTGGSNYGYTF	TGTGCCAGCAGCTTAGAGGGGACAGGGGGTTCAAACTATGGCTACACCTTC
.	TRBV7-9	TRBJ1-4	.	CASSLVDGKLFF	TGTGCCAGCAGCTTAGTAGATGGAAAACTGTTTTTT
.	TRBV2	TRBJ2-1	.	CASSEDSFSYNEQFF	TGTGCCAGCAGTGAGGACTCGTTTTCCTACAATGAGCAGTTCTTC
once	TRBV14	TRBJ2-5	TRBD2	CASSPGVRGGETQYF	TGTGCCAGCAGCCCAGGAGTACGGGGGGGTGAGACCCAGTACTTC
.	TRBV5-5	TRBJ1-1	.	CASSLQWNTEAFF	TGTGCCAGCAGCTTGCAGTGGAACACTGAAGCTTTCTTT
.	TRBV14	TRBJ2-2	.	CASSQGRVRITGELFF	TGTGCCAGCAGCCAAGGGAGGGTTCGGATCACCGGGGAGCTGTTTTTT
.	TRBV18	TRBJ2-5	TRBD2	CASSPGRDETQYF	TGTGCCAGCTCACCCGGGAGGGACGAGACCCAGTACTTC
.	TRBV6-6	TRBJ2-2	.	CASNSGLGVTGELFF	TGTGCCAGCAATTCAGGGCTCGGGGTGACCGGGGAGCTGTTTTTT
.	TRBV11-1	TRBJ2-4	TRBD2	CASSLSGRENIQYF	TGTGCCAGCAGCTTATCAGGGAGGGAGAACATTCAGTACTTC
few	TRBV19	TRBJ2-7	.	CASSISVRWYEQYF	TGTGCCAGTAGTATATCCGTAAGGTGGTACGAGCAGTACTTC